This TCR beta chain was sequenced in a study of PD-1 blockade in classical Hodgkin lymphoma. V gave up 7 bases and J gave up 3 bases; unmatched junction bases: 3. Germline V CDR1 and CDR2: MNHNY, SVGAGI (reference sequence). The CDR3 consists of 12 residues. Concerning this clone itself: The antigen is unknown.

Regarding the study as a whole: Exclusion was the outcome for patients who began nivolumab under 1 year after ASCT.

Clones were read by immunoSEQ multiplex PCR, and TCRdb kept only the in-frame ones, dropping some. Here the sample spans about 100,000 clones, approximately 90% being singletons. Each and every patient relapsed after autologous stem cell transplantation, and patients got differing brentuximab vedotin exposure. The receptor's source is a human donor with classical Hodgkin lymphoma. V gene TRBV6-6 combines with J gene TRBJ2-7; 7 positions match TRBD1. The source was peripheral blood mononuclear cells (PBMCs), collected before the second cycle of nivolumab. This CDR3 reads CASTQGFYEQYF. The CDR3 DNA reads TGTGCCAGCACACAGGGGTTCTACGAGCAGTACTTC.